This T cell receptor (beta chain) was documented in a study of T-cell memory formation after mild COVID-19. The CDR3 is made up of 14 amino acids. Germline loops: CDR1 SEHNR, CDR2 FQNEAQ (reference sequence). Trimming removed 5 bases from V and 4 bases from J, with 15 bases in between. One entry per CDR3 protein, called by TCRdb with MiXCR from the 5' RACE reads. This sample has 300,000 to 400,000 distinct CDR3 sequences, with about 15% found just once. The sequencing sample was made of PBMCs or a T cell subset sorted from them (not recorded which). The genes are TRBV7-9 and TRBJ2-7, with D perhaps matching TRBD1 (6 bases). This receptor was identified in a young man who had mild COVID-19 (a few samples of this study predate the infection). Cell type and time point are not known. The CDR3 DNA is TGTGCCAGCAGCCAATCCAGGGGAGTTTACGAGCAGTACTTC. This translates into CASSQSRGVYEQYF.